Below are 8 T cell receptor beta chains sequenced from a single sample in a study of vaccination and CD4 T cells after COVID-19. Cultured CD4+ T cell DNA was sequenced using the Oncomine TCR Beta short-read assay. Each CDR3 protein is one row after TCRdb ran MiXCR on the PCR reads. The table records roughly 8,900 distinct CDR3 sequences, 50% to 80% of them present only once. These receptors have no identified antigens. Treatment defined: roughly 11-day PBMC culture with coronavirus spike peptide pools or control peptides (ViraFEST assay). The specimen sequenced was CD4+ T cells from blood, cultured in vitro. These receptors originate from a human donor who had recovered from COVID-19.

The V and J genes are TRBV10-3 and TRBJ1-5; D not resolved. The germline gives CDR1 ENHRY, CDR2 SYGVKD. V lost 4 bases and J lost 3, with 7 bases in between. There are 13 residues in the CDR3. As DNA, the CDR3 is TGTGCCATCAGTGGAGGGTACAATCAGCCCCAGCATTTT. This encodes CAISGGYNQPQHF.

The chain joins TRBV19 to TRBJ2-5; tentative D call: TRBD2 (7 bases). Trimming left V 3 bases short and J 5 bases short, with 13 bases between. The CDR3 has 14 residues. Germline V gene data show CDR1 as LNHDA and CDR2 as SQIVND (reference sequence). The CDR3 reads CASSMGGASETQYF. CDR3 nucleotides: TGTGCCAGTAGTATGGGGGGGGCATCGGAGACCCAGTACTTC.

The chain is built from TRBV7-8 and TRBJ2-2, with a possible D match to TRBD1 (6 bases). V was shortened by 4 bases and J by 7 bases, with 7 bases between the two germline ends. The germline V gene encodes CDR1 SGHVS and CDR2 FQNEAQ. The length of the CDR3 is 12 residues. The CDR3 is CASSYRDGELFF. The CDR3 DNA reads TGTGCCAGCAGCTACAGGGACGGGGAGCTGTTTTTT.

This clonotype was detected a few times. This rearrangement joins TRBV15 to TRBJ1-2, with 7 positions matching TRBD1. The CDR3 consists of 17 residues. Germline V gives CDR1 LNHNV, CDR2 YYDKDF (reference sequence). The V gene end was trimmed by 0 bases and the J gene end by 6 bases; junction bases not matched to a gene: 13. The CDR3 coding sequence is TGTGCCACCAGCAGAGATAAGATGTCAGGGGGGCGGGATGGCTACACCTTC. Translating it yields CATSRDKMSGGRDGYTF.

The sample holds a few counts of this clonotype. The J gene is TRBJ1-1, the V gene TRBV7-9; D uncertain. Germline V lookup: CDR1 SEHNR, CDR2 FQNEAQ (reference sequence). CDR3 length: 12 residues. V lost 2 bases and J 0 bases, leaving 1 base between the germline ends. CDR3 amino acids: CASSLMNTEAFF. CDR3 in DNA: TGTGCCAGCAGCTTAATGAACACTGAAGCTTTCTTT.

The chain carries TRBV20-1 and TRBJ1-2, with 8 bases lining up with TRBD1. Germline trimming cut 5 bases from V and 7 bases from J; bases unmatched to any gene: 18. This CDR3 contains 16 residues. Germline V gene sequence: CDR1 DFQATT, CDR2 SNEGSKA (reference sequence). As DNA, the CDR3 is TGCAGTGCTTCTTCGACAGGGGAGGGGCCAACTGGTGGCTACACCTTC. It is translated as CSASSTGEGPTGGYTF.

This chain links TRBV27 with TRBJ2-7, with D possibly TRBD2 on 6 matching bases. This CDR3 contains 13 residues. V lost 7 bases and J lost 2, with 12 bases in between. In germline, CDR1 is MNHEY, CDR2 SMNVEV (reference sequence). The CDR3 loop reads CASIGTGAYEQYF. The CDR3 DNA sequence: TGTGCCAGCATCGGGACTGGAGCCTACGAGCAGTACTTC.

The sample holds one count of this clonotype. The chain recombines TRBV6-1 with TRBJ2-7; a weak D match, TRBD1 (5 bases). V shed 6 bases and J shed 0 bases, with 9 bases lying between them. The CDR3 is made up of 13 amino acids. Germline loops: CDR1 MNHNS, CDR2 SASEGT. The CDR3 region is CASRRQSSYEQYF. In DNA form, the CDR3 reads TGTGCCAGCAGGAGACAGAGCTCCTACGAGCAGTACTTC.